This note documents a single T cell receptor (beta chain) sequence. With a duration under 2 months, the hyperthyroidism was newly diagnosed in patients aged 18 to 65. The study left out patients who had uncontrolled infection, other autoimmune disease, pregnancy or lactation. This specimen belongs to a study of T cells in Graves' hyperthyroidism and ophthalmopathy. Amplified TCR beta CDR3 regions derived from RNA transcripts. First-round RT-PCR of the TCR CDR3 relied on the HTBI primer set. Via MiXCR, TCRdb re-called the multiplex PCR reads, giving one row per CDR3 protein. The table has about 560,000 distinct CDR3 sequences, 15% to 18% seen once. The specimen was blood. The receptor was derived from a woman in her 30s with Graves' hyperthyroidism.

CDR3 loop: CASSESARRSSYEQYF. The CDR3 region has the DNA TGTGCCAGCAGCGAGTCGGCTCGGCGGAGCTCCTACGAGCAGTACTTC. The chain combines TRBV2 with TRBJ2-7; D remains ambiguous. Deletions cut 6 bases from V and 0 bases from J, with 18 bases between. The CDR3 is 16 residues long. The germline V gene encodes CDR1 SNHLY and CDR2 FYNNEI.